This TCR beta chain was captured by sequencing in a study of blood T cell repertoires in COVID-19. On the study more broadly: COVID-19 samples, acute and convalescent, were from the United States, Italy and Spain. The cDNA or gDNA used as material had been derived from T cells, B-cell-depleted T cells, or PBMCs.

CDR1 and CDR2 from the germline V gene are SGHKS and YYEKEE (reference sequence). Trimming took off 2 bases at V and 4 bases at J, with 6 bases between the two ends. This CDR3 spans 12 amino acids. Per the study methods: Amplified reference gene primers provided the basis for estimating nucleated cell counts. Profiling relied on immunoSEQ multiplex PCR, and the TCRdb table lists in-frame clones only, not all of them. V and J calls and clone size are given by that table; D and trimming were obtained from the DNA. The sample shows hundreds of thousands of clones, roughly 89% of them seen only once. This chain uses TRBV5-5 with TRBJ1-1; D remains unclear. The TCR sequence derives from a woman under 30 who had recovered from COVID-19. Material for sequencing was PBMCs or T cells enriched from blood (not recorded which). Written as DNA, the CDR3 is TGTGCCAGCAGCTTTCATAGCACTGAAGCTTTCTTT. Its translation is CASSFHSTEAFF.